The source of this TCR beta chain is a study of blood T cells in healthy people across ages. With a J-beta primer mix and a sample-barcoded 5' primer, a second PCR ran about 7 to 11 cycles. A single record per CDR3 protein comes from TCRdb applying MiXCR to the 5' RACE reads. The sample lists around 870,000 distinct CDR3 sequences; under 35% were seen once. Germline V gene lookup returns CDR1 DFQATT and CDR2 SNEGSKA (reference sequence). The CDR3 has 16 amino acids. V shed 5 bases and J 2 bases; nucleotides not matched to a gene: 13. The sample holds a few counts of this clonotype. Per sample, at least 5 micrograms of total RNA were extracted.

What was sequenced was blood. This clonotype was obtained from a woman of 80 years or more in good health. J is TRBJ1-2 and V is TRBV20-1; 8 bases match TRBD1. The CDR3 DNA reads TGCAGTGCTGGGCGGACAGGGACCCCCGCAAACTATGGCTACACCTTC. It specifies CSAGRTGTPANYGYTF.